This T cell receptor (beta chain) emerged from a study of T cells in Graves' hyperthyroidism and ophthalmopathy. General study findings and limits: Most clonotypes that expanded in the thyroid above 0.001 also showed up in blood.

In regard to this clonotype: The antigen remains undetermined.

Germline lookup yields CDR1 SGDLS and CDR2 YYNGEE. The CDR3 totals 15 residues. V dropped 6 bases and J dropped 0 bases, with 15 bases sitting between them. RNA transcripts were the template for amplifying TCR beta CDR3 regions. HTBI primers were employed in a first-round RT-PCR of the TCR CDR3. A single record per CDR3 protein comes from TCRdb applying MiXCR to the multiplex PCR reads. Seen here are a few hundred thousand distinct CDR3 sequences, 14% to 15% observed once, and the top ten hold roughly 33%. Used for diagnoses were clinical symptoms, serum thyroxine and TRAb, thyroid ultrasound and orbital computed tomography.

The source is a woman in her twenties or thirties with Graves' hyperthyroidism. The V gene is TRBV9, the J gene TRBJ1-1, with D perhaps TRBD1 (5 bases). Sequenced sample: blood. In DNA form, the CDR3 reads TGTGCCAGCACACGGGACGGGGCAGTGAACACTGAAGCTTTCTTT. Amino acids: CASTRDGAVNTEAFF. Full variable domain (outside the CDR3, taken from reference TRBV9 and TRBJ1-1): DSGVTQTPKHLITATGQRVTLRCSPRSGDLSVYWYQQSLDQGLQFLIQYYNGEERAKGNILERFSAQQFPDLHSELNLSSLELGDSALYFCASTRDGAVNTEAFFGQGTRLTVV.